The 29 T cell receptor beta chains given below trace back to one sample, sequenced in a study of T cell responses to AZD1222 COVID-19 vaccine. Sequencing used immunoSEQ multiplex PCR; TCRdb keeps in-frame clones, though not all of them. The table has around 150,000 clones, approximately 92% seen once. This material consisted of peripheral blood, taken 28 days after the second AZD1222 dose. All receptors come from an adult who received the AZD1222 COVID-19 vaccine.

Here the CDR3 DNA reads TGTGCCAGTAGTATGATCAGGGTCACTGAAGCTTTCTTT. Translating it yields CASSMIRVTEAFF. The V gene is TRBV19, the J gene TRBJ1-1; tentatively, D is TRBD1 (5 bases). Trimming took 3 bases from V and 4 from J, leaving 9 bases between them. The CDR3 has 13 amino acids. Germline assignment: CDR1 LNHDA and CDR2 SQIVND (reference sequence).

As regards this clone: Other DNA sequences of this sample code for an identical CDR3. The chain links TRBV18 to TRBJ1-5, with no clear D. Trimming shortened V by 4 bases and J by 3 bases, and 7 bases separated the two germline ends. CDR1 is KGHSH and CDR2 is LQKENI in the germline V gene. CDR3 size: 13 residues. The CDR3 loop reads CASSQGSNQPQHF. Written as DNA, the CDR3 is TGTGCCAGCTCACAAGGCTCCAATCAGCCCCAGCATTTT. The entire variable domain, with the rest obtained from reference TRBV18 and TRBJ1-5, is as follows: NAGVMQNPRHLVRRRGQEARLRCSPMKGHSHVYWYRQLPEEGLKFMVYLQKENIIDESGMPKERFSAEFPKEGPSILRIQQVVRGDSAAYFCASSQGSNQPQHFGDGTRLSIL.

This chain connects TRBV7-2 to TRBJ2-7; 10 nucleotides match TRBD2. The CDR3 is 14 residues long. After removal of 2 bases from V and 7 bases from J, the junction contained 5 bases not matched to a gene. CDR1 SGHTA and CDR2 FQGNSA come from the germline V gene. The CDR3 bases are TGTGCCAGCAGCTTAACCCCTAGCGGGGGTGAGCAGTACTTC. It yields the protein CASSLTPSGGEQYF. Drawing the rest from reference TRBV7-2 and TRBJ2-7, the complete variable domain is GAGVSQSPSNKVTEKGKDVELRCDPISGHTALYWYRQSLGQGLEFLIYFQGNSAPDKSGLPSDRFSAERTGGSVSTLTIQRTQQEDSAVYLCASSLTPSGGEQYFGPGTRLTVT.

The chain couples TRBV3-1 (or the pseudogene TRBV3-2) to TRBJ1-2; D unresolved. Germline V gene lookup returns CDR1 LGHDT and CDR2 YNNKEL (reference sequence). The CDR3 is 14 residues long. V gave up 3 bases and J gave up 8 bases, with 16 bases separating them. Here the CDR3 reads CASSHYSRAYGYTF. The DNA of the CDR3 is TGTGCCAGCAGCCATTACTCCCGGGCGTACGGCTACACCTTC.

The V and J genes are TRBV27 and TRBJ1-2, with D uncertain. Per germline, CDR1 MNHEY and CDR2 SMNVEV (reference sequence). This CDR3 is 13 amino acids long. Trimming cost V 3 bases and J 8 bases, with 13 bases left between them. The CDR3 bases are TGTGCCAGCAGTTTTGGGCCAACCTGGGGCTACACCTTC. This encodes CASSFGPTWGYTF.

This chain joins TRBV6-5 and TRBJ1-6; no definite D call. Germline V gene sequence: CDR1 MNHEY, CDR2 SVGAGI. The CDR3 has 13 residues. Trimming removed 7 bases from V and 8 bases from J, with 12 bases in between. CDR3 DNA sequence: TGTGCCAGCACGGTTGGCCAAGATTCACCCCTCCACTTT. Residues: CASTVGQDSPLHF.

CDR3 sequence reads: CASSQGGTGSYEQYF. CDR3 DNA: TGTGCCAGCAGCCAAGGAGGGACAGGGTCCTACGAGCAGTACTTC. This chain uses TRBV3-1 (or the pseudogene TRBV3-2) with TRBJ2-7, with 9 bases that match TRBD1. CDR3 length: 15 residues. V lost 1 base to trimming and J lost 1 base; unmatched junction nucleotides: 2. Germline assignment: CDR1 LGHDT and CDR2 YNNKEL (reference sequence).

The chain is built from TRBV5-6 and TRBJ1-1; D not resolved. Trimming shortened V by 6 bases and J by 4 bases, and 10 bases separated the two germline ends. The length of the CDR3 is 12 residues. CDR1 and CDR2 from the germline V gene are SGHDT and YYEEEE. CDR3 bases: TGTGCCAGCACATATCAGAGCACTGAAGCTTTCTTT. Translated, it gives CASTYQSTEAFF.

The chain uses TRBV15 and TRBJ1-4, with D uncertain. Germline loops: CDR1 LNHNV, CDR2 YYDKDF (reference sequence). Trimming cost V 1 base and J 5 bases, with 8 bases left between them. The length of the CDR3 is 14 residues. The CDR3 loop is CATSRGEPNEKLFF. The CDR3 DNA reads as TGTGCCACCAGCAGAGGGGAGCCCAATGAAAAACTGTTTTTT.

CDR3 in amino acids: CASSGYSPTEAFF. CDR3 nucleotide sequence: TGTGCCAGCAGTGGATACAGCCCCACTGAAGCTTTCTTT. This sequence joins TRBV2 and TRBJ1-1; D ambiguous. The germline CDR1 and CDR2 sequences are SNHLY and FYNNEI. Deletions cut 4 bases from V and 4 bases from J, with 10 bases between. The CDR3 runs 13 residues.

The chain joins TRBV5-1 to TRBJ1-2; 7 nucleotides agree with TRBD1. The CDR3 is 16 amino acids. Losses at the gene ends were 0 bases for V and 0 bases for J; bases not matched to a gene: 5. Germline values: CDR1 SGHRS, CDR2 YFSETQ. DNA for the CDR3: TGCGCCAGCAGCTTGGTACAGGGGACCACTAACTATGGCTACACCTTC. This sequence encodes CASSLVQGTTNYGYTF. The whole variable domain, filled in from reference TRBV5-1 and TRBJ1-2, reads KAGVTQTPRYLIKTRGQQVTLSCSPISGHRSVSWYQQTPGQGLQFLFEYFSETQRNKGNFPGRFSGRQFSNSRSEMNVSTLELGDSALYLCASSLVQGTTNYGYTFGSGTRLTVV.

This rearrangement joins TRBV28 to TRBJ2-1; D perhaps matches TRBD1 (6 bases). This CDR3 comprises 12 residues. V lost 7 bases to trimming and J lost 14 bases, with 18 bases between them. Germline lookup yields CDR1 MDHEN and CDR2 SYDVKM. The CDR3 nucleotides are TGTGCCAGCACACGTTGGGGGACATGGAAGTTCTTC. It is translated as CASTRWGTWKFF.

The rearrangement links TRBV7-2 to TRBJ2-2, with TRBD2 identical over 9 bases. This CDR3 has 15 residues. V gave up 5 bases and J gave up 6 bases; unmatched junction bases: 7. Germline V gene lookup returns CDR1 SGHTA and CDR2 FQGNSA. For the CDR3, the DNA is TGTGCCAGCAGCACGGGGACTAGCCGGGCCGGGGAGCTGTTTTTT. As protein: CASSTGTSRAGELFF.

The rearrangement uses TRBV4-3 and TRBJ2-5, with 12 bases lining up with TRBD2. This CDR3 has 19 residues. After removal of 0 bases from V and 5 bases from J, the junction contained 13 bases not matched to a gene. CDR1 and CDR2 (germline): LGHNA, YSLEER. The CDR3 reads CASSQDLLASGGATETQYF. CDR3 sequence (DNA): TGCGCCAGCAGCCAAGATCTTCTCGCTAGCGGGGGGGCCACGGAGACCCAGTACTTC.

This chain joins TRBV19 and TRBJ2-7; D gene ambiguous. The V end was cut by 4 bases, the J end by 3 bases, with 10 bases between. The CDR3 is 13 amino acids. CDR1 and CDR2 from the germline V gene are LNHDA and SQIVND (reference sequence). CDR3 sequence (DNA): TGTGCCAGTAGTAAAGAGCAACTCTACGAGCAGTACTTC. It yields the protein CASSKEQLYEQYF. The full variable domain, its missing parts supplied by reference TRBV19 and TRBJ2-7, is DGGITQSPKYLFRKEGQNVTLSCEQNLNHDAMYWYRQDPGQGLRLIYYSQIVNDFQKGDIAEGYSVSREKKESFPLTVTSAQKNPTAFYLCASSKEQLYEQYFGPGTRLTVT.

The CDR3 DNA sequence: TGTGCCAGCAGGCGGGGACAGGGGATGAACACTGAAGCTTTCTTT. Translating gives CASRRGQGMNTEAFF. The rearrangement links TRBV4-2 to TRBJ1-1, with TRBD1 matching 10 bases. Per the germline V gene, CDR1 is LGHNA and CDR2 is YNFKEQ. The V gene end was trimmed by 6 bases and the J gene end by 0 bases; junction bases not matched to a gene: 4. The CDR3 totals 15 residues.

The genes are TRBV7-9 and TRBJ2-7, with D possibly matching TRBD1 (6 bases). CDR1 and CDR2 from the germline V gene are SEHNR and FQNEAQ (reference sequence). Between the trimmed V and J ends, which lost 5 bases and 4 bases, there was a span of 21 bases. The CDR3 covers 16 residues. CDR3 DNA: TGTGCCAGCAGCCCCAGTAGCAGGGGTCGAGCTTACGAGCAGTACTTC. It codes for CASSPSSRGRAYEQYF. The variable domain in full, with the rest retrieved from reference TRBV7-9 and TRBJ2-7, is DTGVSQNPRHKITKRGQNVTFRCDPISEHNRLYWYRQTLGQGPEFLTYFQNEAQLEKSRLLSDRFSAERPKGSFSTLEIQRTEQGDSAMYLCASSPSSRGRAYEQYFGPGTRLTVT.

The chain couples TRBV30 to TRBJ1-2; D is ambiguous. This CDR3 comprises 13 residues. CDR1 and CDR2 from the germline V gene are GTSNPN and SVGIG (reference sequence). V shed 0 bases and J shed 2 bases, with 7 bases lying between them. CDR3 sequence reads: CAWSVRRNYGYTF. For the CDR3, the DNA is TGTGCCTGGAGTGTACGGCGGAACTATGGCTACACCTTC.

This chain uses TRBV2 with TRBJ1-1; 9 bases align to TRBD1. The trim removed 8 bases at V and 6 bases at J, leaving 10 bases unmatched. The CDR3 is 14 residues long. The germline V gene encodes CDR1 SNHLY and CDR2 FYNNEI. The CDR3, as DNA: TGTGCCAGCGGGAACAGGGGGCTTGAGGCTGAAGCTTTCTTT. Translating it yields CASGNRGLEAEAFF. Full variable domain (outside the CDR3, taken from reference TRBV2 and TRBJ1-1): EPEVTQTPSHQVTQMGQEVILRCVPISNHLYFYWYRQILGQKVEFLVSFYNNEISEKSEIFDDQFSVERPDGSNFTLKIRSTKLEDSAMYFCASGNRGLEAEAFFGQGTRLTVV.

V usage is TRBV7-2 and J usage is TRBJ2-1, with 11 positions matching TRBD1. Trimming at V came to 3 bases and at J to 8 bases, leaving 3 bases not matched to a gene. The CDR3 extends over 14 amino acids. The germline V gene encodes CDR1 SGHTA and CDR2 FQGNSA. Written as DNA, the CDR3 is TGTGCCAGCAGCTTCGGACAGGGGGCCGATGAGCAGTTCTTC. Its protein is CASSFGQGADEQFF.

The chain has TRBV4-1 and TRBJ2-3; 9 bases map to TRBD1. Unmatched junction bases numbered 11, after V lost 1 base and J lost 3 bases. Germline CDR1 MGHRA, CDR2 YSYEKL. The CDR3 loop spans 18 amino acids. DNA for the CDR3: TGCGCCAGCAGCCAAGGTGTAAGTTACAGGGGGCTTACAGATACGCAGTATTTT. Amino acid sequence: CASSQGVSYRGLTDTQYF.

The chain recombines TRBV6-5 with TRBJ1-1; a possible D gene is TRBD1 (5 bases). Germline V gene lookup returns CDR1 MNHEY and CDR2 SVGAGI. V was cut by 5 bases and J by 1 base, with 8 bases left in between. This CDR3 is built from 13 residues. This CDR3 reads CASSRQTNTEAFF. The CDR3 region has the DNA TGTGCCAGCAGTAGACAGACGAACACTGAAGCTTTCTTT.

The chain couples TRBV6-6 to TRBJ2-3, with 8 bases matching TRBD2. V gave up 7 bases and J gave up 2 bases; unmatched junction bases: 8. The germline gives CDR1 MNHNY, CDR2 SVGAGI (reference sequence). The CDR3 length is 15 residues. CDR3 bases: TGTGCCAGCACCGCCCCGGGGGGGCCCACAGATACGCAGTATTTT. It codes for CASTAPGGPTDTQYF.

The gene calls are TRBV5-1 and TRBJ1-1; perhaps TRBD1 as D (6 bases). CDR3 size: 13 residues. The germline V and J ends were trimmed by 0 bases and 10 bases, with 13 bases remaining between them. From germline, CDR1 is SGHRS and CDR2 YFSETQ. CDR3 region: CASSLAGGRGAFF. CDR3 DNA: TGCGCCAGCAGCTTGGCGGGGGGGCGCGGAGCTTTCTTT.

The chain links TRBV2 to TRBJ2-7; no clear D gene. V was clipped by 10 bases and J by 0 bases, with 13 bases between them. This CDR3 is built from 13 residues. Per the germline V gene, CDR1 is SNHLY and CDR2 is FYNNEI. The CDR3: CATSDGSSYEQYF. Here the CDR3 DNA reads TGTGCCACGTCGGACGGTAGCTCCTACGAGCAGTACTTC.

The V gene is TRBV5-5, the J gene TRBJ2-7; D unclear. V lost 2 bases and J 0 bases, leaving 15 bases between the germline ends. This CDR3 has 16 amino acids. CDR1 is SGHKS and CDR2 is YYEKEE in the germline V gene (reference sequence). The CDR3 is CASSLFPPQSSYEQYF. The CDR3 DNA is TGTGCCAGCAGCTTATTTCCCCCCCAGAGCTCCTACGAGCAGTACTTC.

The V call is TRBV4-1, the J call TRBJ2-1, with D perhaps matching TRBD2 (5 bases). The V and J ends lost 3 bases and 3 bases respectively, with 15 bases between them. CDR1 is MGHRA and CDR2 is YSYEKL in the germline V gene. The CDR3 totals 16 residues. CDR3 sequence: CASSQPGRGSYNEQFF. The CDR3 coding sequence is TGCGCCAGCAGCCAGCCAGGACGAGGGAGCTACAATGAGCAGTTCTTC.

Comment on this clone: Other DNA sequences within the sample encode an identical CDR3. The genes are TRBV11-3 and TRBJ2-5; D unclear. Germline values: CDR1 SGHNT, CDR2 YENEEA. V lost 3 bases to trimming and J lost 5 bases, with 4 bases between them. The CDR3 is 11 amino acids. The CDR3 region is CASSLVETQYF. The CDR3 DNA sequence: TGTGCCAGCAGCTTGGTGGAGACCCAGTACTTC. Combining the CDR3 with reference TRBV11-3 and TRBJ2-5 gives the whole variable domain EAGVVQSPRYKIIEKKQPVAFWCNPISGHNTLYWYLQNLGQGPELLIRYENEEAVDDSQLPKDRFSAERLKGVDSTLKIQPAELGDSAVYLCASSLVETQYFGPGTRLLVL.

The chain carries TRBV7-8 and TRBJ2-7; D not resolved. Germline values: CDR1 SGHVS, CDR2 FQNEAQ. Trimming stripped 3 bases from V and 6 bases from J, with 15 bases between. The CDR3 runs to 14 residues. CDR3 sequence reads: CASSLRYPGLEQYF. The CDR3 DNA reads TGTGCCAGCAGCTTGCGATATCCGGGTCTCGAGCAGTACTTC.